Listed here are 28 T cell receptor beta chains from one sample, sequenced in a study of T cells in Graves' hyperthyroidism and ophthalmopathy. RNA transcripts were the template for amplifying TCR beta CDR3 regions. Researchers ran a first-round RT-PCR on the TCR CDR3 using the HTBI primer set. One entry per CDR3 protein results from TCRdb running MiXCR on the multiplex PCR reads. The repertoire holds some 300,000 distinct CDR3 sequences, roughly a fifth seen once, with under 45% in the top ten. Sample: blood. Source of these receptors: a man between 50 and 59 years old with Graves' ophthalmopathy.

This clonotype was detected ten times or more. V and J are TRBV5-6 and TRBJ2-7; D ambiguous. CDR1 is SGHDT, CDR2 YYEEEE, per germline. V shed 0 bases and J shed 0 bases, with 7 bases lying between them. This CDR3 comprises 14 residues. The CDR3 DNA reads TGTGCCAGCAGCTTGGACCACAGCTCCTACGAGCAGTACTTC. It codes for CASSLDHSSYEQYF.

The V call is TRBV4-1, the J call TRBJ2-7, with D possibly being TRBD1 (7 bases). The CDR3 has 16 residues. Germline loops: CDR1 MGHRA, CDR2 YSYEKL. The ends were cut back, 4 bases at V and 3 bases at J, with 19 bases in the middle. The CDR3 sequence: CASSPSGGSNVYEQYF. In DNA, the CDR3 is TGCGCCAGCAGCCCATCAGGGGGGAGCAATGTCTACGAGCAGTACTTC.

The sample holds many counts of this clonotype. The V call is TRBV2, the J call TRBJ2-1, with 13 bases matching TRBD2. V lost 1 base to trimming and J lost 6 bases; unmatched junction nucleotides: 0. Germline CDR1 reads SNHLY; CDR2 reads FYNNEI. There are 15 residues in the CDR3. The CDR3 reads CASSEGLAGGNEQFF. The CDR3 region has the DNA TGTGCCAGCAGTGAAGGACTAGCGGGAGGCAATGAGCAGTTCTTC.

This clonotype was counted only a few times. The genes are TRBV12-3 or TRBV12-4 and TRBJ2-1; 9 bases are shared with TRBD2. The J segment lost 13 bases and the V segment lost 7 bases, leaving 11 bases of the junction unmatched. CDR3 length: 13 amino acids. In DNA form, the CDR3 reads TGTGCCAGCACCCCCCTAGCGGGAAAACCTCAGTTCTTC. Translating it yields CASTPLAGKPQFF.

This clonotype has at least ten counts. The CDR3, as DNA: TGCAGTGCTAGGCACTATCCCGTCGGGGACAGAAATTCCTACGAGCAGTACTTC. Residues: CSARHYPVGDRNSYEQYF. The chain is built from TRBV20-1 and TRBJ2-7, with TRBD1 identical over 7 bases. The length of the CDR3 is 18 residues. CDR1 and CDR2 (germline): DFQATT, SNEGSKA (reference sequence). V lost 3 bases, J lost 1 base, and 18 bases stayed unmatched.

V is TRBV3-1 and J is TRBJ2-7, with D possibly TRBD2 on 6 matching bases. The CDR3 has 15 residues. Germline-derived CDR1 and CDR2 are LGHDT and YNNKEL (reference sequence). The germline V and J ends were trimmed by 2 bases and 2 bases, with 13 bases remaining between them. CDR3 sequence (DNA): TGTGCCAGCAGCCAAACGGGGGACGGGGCCTACGAGCAGTACTTC. Translating it yields CASSQTGDGAYEQYF.

This clonotype was observed many times. V and J are TRBV2 and TRBJ2-5, with a tentative D call TRBD1 (5 bases). This CDR3 has 14 residues. Germline V CDR1 and CDR2: SNHLY, FYNNEI. Trimming took off 6 bases at V and 5 bases at J, with 16 bases between the two ends. CDR3 region: CASRLEDRFETQYF. CDR3 nucleotide sequence: TGTGCCAGCAGACTGGAAGACAGATTTGAGACCCAGTACTTC.

At least ten counts were recorded for this clonotype. V usage is TRBV15 and J usage is TRBJ2-1; weak D call: TRBD1 (6 bases). The CDR3 runs to 16 residues. CDR1 and CDR2 from the germline V gene are LNHNV and YYDKDF (reference sequence). V dropped 0 bases and J dropped 6 bases, with 15 bases sitting between them. In DNA form, the CDR3 reads TGTGCCACCAGCAGAGATGTGGGGGCGCAGGGCAATGAGCAGTTCTTC. Amino acid sequence: CATSRDVGAQGNEQFF.

In its sample, this clonotype was seen a few times. The chain uses TRBV5-1 and TRBJ2-5; D is unclear. This CDR3 has 15 amino acids. V shed 0 bases and J shed 2 bases, with 11 bases lying between them. The germline V gene has CDR1 SGHRS and CDR2 YFSETQ. The chain's CDR3 is CASSLVGSEQETQYF. The CDR3 coding sequence is TGCGCCAGCAGCTTGGTGGGCTCAGAACAAGAGACCCAGTACTTC.

This clonotype was counted a few times. The gene calls are TRBV19 and TRBJ2-1; D may correspond to TRBD1 or TRBD2 (6 bases each). CDR1 and CDR2 (germline): LNHDA, SQIVND (reference sequence). Trimming pared 0 bases from V and 10 bases from J, leaving 10 bases between. This CDR3 has 13 residues. CDR3 in DNA: TGTGCCAGTAGTATAGAACTGGGGGGCGAGCAGTTCTTC. Residues: CASSIELGGEQFF.

This chain uses TRBV28 with TRBJ2-5; 9 nucleotides line up with TRBD1. Germline CDR1 and CDR2: MDHEN and SYDVKM. CDR3 length: 19 amino acids. Unmatched junction bases numbered 17, after V lost 5 bases and J lost 1 base. CDR3 sequence: CASSVPGQGELIGQETQYF. CDR3 coding DNA: TGTGCCAGCAGTGTACCGGGACAGGGAGAACTGATCGGCCAAGAGACCCAGTACTTC.

This clonotype was counted between two and nine times. J is TRBJ2-5 and V is TRBV27; a possible D gene is TRBD1 (6 bases). CDR3 length equals 15 residues. Per germline, CDR1 MNHEY and CDR2 SMNVEV (reference sequence). V was shortened by 0 bases and J by 0 bases, with 8 bases between the two germline ends. CDR3 protein: CASSLSWTDQETQYF. CDR3 in DNA: TGTGCCAGCAGTTTATCTTGGACAGACCAAGAGACCCAGTACTTC.

This clonotype was detected many times. This chain links TRBV2 with TRBJ1-4, with TRBD1 identical over 8 bases. The germline V gene has CDR1 SNHLY and CDR2 FYNNEI. CDR3 length: 20 residues. J lost 3 bases, V lost 4 bases, and 19 bases had no gene match. The DNA of the CDR3 is TGTGCCAGCAGTGGACTTAGACAGGGGCAGGCGCTGCATGCTAATGAAAAACTGTTTTTT. Protein product: CASSGLRQGQALHANEKLFF. Combining the CDR3 with reference TRBV2 and TRBJ1-4 gives the whole variable domain EPEVTQTPSHQVTQMGQEVILRCVPISNHLYFYWYRQILGQKVEFLVSFYNNEISEKSEIFDDQFSVERPDGSNFTLKIRSTKLEDSAMYFCASSGLRQGQALHANEKLFFGSGTQLSVL.

In its sample, this clonotype was seen a few times. The CDR3 coding sequence is TGTGCCACCAGCTCGCGGGACAGTCCGCCCGGGGAGCTGTTTTTT. Residues: CATSSRDSPPGELFF. The gene calls are TRBV15 and TRBJ2-2; D is possibly TRBD1 (7 bases). V dropped 5 bases and J dropped 6 bases, with 16 bases sitting between them. CDR3 length equals 15 residues. Germline CDR1 is LNHNV and CDR2 is YYDKDF (reference sequence).

Many counts were recorded for this clonotype. This chain joins TRBV7-8 and TRBJ2-1; 7 bases align to TRBD1. This CDR3 is built from 17 residues. V shed 3 bases and J 3 bases; nucleotides not matched to a gene: 11. The germline gives CDR1 SGHVS, CDR2 FQNEAQ. The CDR3 protein is CASSFNRNRGDYNEQFF. CDR3 bases: TGTGCCAGCAGCTTCAACCGAAACAGGGGAGACTACAATGAGCAGTTCTTC.

The chain is built from TRBV20-1 and TRBJ2-3; D gene uncertain. This CDR3 spans 16 amino acids. The germline gives CDR1 DFQATT, CDR2 SNEGSKA (reference sequence). Trimming cost V 2 bases and J 0 bases, with 15 bases left between them. The CDR3: CSARRDRWGSTDTQYF. CDR3 nucleotides: TGCAGTGCTAGAAGGGATCGTTGGGGTAGCACAGATACGCAGTATTTT.

The table lists this clonotype with many counts. V usage is TRBV24-1 and J usage is TRBJ1-2; D unclear. The CDR3 is made up of 12 amino acids. The V gene's germline CDR1 is KGHDR and CDR2 SFDVKD. V was clipped by 1 base and J by 5 bases, with 4 bases between them. The CDR3 sequence: CATSDFEYGYTF. As DNA, the CDR3 is TGTGCCACCAGTGATTTTGAGTATGGCTACACCTTC.

This clonotype was found once. This sequence joins TRBV4-1 and TRBJ2-3, with D perhaps matching TRBD1 or TRBD2 (6 bases each). Trimming took 4 bases from V and 3 from J, leaving 23 bases between them. CDR1 is MGHRA, CDR2 YSYEKL, per germline. This CDR3 has 18 residues. CDR3 region: CASSLIGGGDSVTDTQYF. CDR3 DNA: TGCGCCAGCAGCCTAATAGGGGGAGGCGATTCGGTTACAGATACGCAGTATTTT.

In this sample, this clonotype turned up a few times. This chain links TRBV28 with TRBJ2-4, with D unclear. Trimming removed 5 bases from V and 0 bases from J, with 20 bases in between. The germline V gene has CDR1 MDHEN and CDR2 SYDVKM. The CDR3 runs 18 residues. In DNA form, the CDR3 reads TGTGCCAGCAGTCCCCCAATTGATGGACGAGCAGCCAAAAACATTCAGTACTTC. Its translation: CASSPPIDGRAAKNIQYF.

The chain joins TRBV19 to TRBJ2-7, with D possibly being TRBD2 (6 bases). CDR1 is LNHDA and CDR2 is SQIVND in the germline V gene (reference sequence). V was trimmed by 8 bases and J by 7 bases, leaving 21 bases between them. The CDR3 length is 14 residues. The CDR3 region is CASSRRALGREQYF. DNA for the CDR3: TGTGCCAGTTCTCGGAGGGCCCTCGGTCGAGAGCAGTACTTC. The complete variable domain, with remaining parts taken from reference TRBV19 and TRBJ2-7, reads DGGITQSPKYLFRKEGQNVTLSCEQNLNHDAMYWYRQDPGQGLRLIYYSQIVNDFQKGDIAEGYSVSREKKESFPLTVTSAQKNPTAFYLCASSRRALGREQYFGPGTRLTVT.

The V gene is TRBV7-3, the J gene TRBJ2-1; D possibly matches TRBD1 or TRBD2 (6 bases each). Trimming pared 5 bases from V and 9 bases from J, leaving 20 bases between. Germline-derived CDR1 and CDR2 are SGHTA and FQGTGA. This CDR3 has 15 residues. CDR3 region: CASSRGPNRLSEQFF. For the CDR3, the DNA is TGTGCCAGCAGCCGGGGGCCCAATCGTCTGAGTGAGCAGTTCTTC.

This clonotype has ten or more counts. This sequence joins TRBV11-2 and TRBJ2-1; perhaps TRBD2 as D (6 bases). Trimming removed 8 bases at V and 10 bases at J, with 18 bases between. Germline CDR1 is SGHAT and CDR2 is FQNNGV. This CDR3 is built from 13 residues. CDR3 protein: CASRLASEREQFF. CDR3 DNA sequence: TGTGCCAGCCGCCTAGCGAGTGAAAGGGAGCAGTTCTTC.

At least ten counts were recorded for this clonotype. The rearrangement links TRBV5-1 to TRBJ1-2; the match to TRBD1 covers 7 bases. Trimming at V came to 4 bases and at J to 3 bases, leaving 6 bases not matched to a gene. Germline CDR1 is SGHRS and CDR2 is YFSETQ. The CDR3 extends over 14 amino acids. In DNA form, the CDR3 reads TGCGCCAGCAGCATATCCGGACAGGACTATGGCTACACCTTC. It yields the protein CASSISGQDYGYTF.

This clonotype appeared many times. The rearrangement links TRBV15 to TRBJ2-7, with TRBD2 identical over 7 bases. From germline, CDR1 is LNHNV and CDR2 YYDKDF (reference sequence). CDR3 length: 17 residues. The V and J ends lost 1 base and 1 base, in that order; junction bases with no gene match: 10. In DNA, the CDR3 is TGTGCCACCAGCAGAGCCTTGGGGCTAGCGGAGTCCTACGAGCAGTACTTC. Its protein is CATSRALGLAESYEQYF.

This clonotype was counted many times. The chain recombines TRBV7-8 with TRBJ2-7; D is undetermined. CDR3 size: 12 residues. The V gene's germline CDR1 is SGHVS and CDR2 FQNEAQ. V lost 0 bases and J lost 7, with 7 bases in between. The CDR3 loop reads CASSLAFGEQYF. In DNA form, the CDR3 reads TGTGCCAGCAGCTTAGCTTTCGGAGAGCAGTACTTC.

This chain connects TRBV11-2 to TRBJ2-1; 8 bases match TRBD2. V lost 7 bases and J lost 5; bases outside the gene matches: 16. The CDR3 sequence is 17 residues long. Germline lookup yields CDR1 SGHAT and CDR2 FQNNGV. The CDR3 sequence is CASTTSVQRERDNEQFF. The CDR3 DNA is TGTGCCAGCACCACATCCGTCCAGCGGGAGAGGGACAATGAGCAGTTCTTC.

The sample holds many counts of this clonotype. V is TRBV2 and J is TRBJ2-7; D ambiguous. This CDR3 contains 13 residues. Trimming removed 3 bases at V and 9 bases at J, with 15 bases between. The germline V gene encodes CDR1 SNHLY and CDR2 FYNNEI. CDR3 amino acids: CASSDRKSARQYF. The CDR3 DNA sequence: TGTGCCAGCAGTGATAGGAAGTCGGCCAGGCAGTACTTC.

The chain employs TRBV5-1 and TRBJ1-3, with D unclear. Looked up from germline, CDR1 is SGHRS and CDR2 is YFSETQ. The CDR3 has 15 amino acids. V gave up 0 bases and J gave up 4 bases, with 11 bases separating them. The CDR3 coding sequence is TGCGCCAGCAGCTTGGCGGCCGCGTCCGGAAACACCATATATTTT. Translation gives CASSLAAASGNTIYF. The variable domain in full, completed from reference TRBV5-1 and TRBJ1-3, reads KAGVTQTPRYLIKTRGQQVTLSCSPISGHRSVSWYQQTPGQGLQFLFEYFSETQRNKGNFPGRFSGRQFSNSRSEMNVSTLELGDSALYLCASSLAAASGNTIYFGEGSWLTVV.